One sample yielded the 21 T cell receptor beta chains listed below, sequenced in a study of blood T cell repertoires in COVID-19 (dated by TCRdb to 2018 to 2020). The library was generated by the immunoSEQ multiplex PCR assay. The table comes from immuneACCESS by way of TCRdb, which keeps in-frame sequences with V and J called. Part of the clones is missing from these tables; in studies checked, under half for an unresolved V gene and the rest for unknown reasons. The sample data list about 220,000 clones, and over 75% of these were observed just once. The top ten constitute about 2.5% of the sample. Sequenced: peripheral blood. These receptors were obtained from a woman in her sixties or seventies with COVID-19, enrolled during active disease.

A few counts support this clone. The V gene is TRBV11-3, the J gene TRBJ1-2; TRBD1 matches at 10 bases. Losses at the gene ends were 4 bases for V and 8 bases for J; bases not matched to a gene: 10. The CDR3 length is 15 residues. Germline assignment: CDR1 SGHNT and CDR2 YENEEA. CDR3 nucleotide sequence: TGTGCCAGCAGCTCCAGGACAGGGGGTGAAGGAGGCTACACCTTC. It specifies CASSSRTGGEGGYTF.

This clone showed up just once. This chain connects TRBV3-1 (or the pseudogene TRBV3-2) to TRBJ1-3; D gene unclear. V lost 4 bases and J 0 bases, leaving 13 bases between the germline ends. The CDR3 loop spans 16 amino acids. Germline assignment: CDR1 LGHDT and CDR2 YNNKEL (reference sequence). The CDR3, as DNA: TGTGCCAGCAGCCCCCAGTGGGCTTTCTCTGGAAACACCATATATTTT. It yields the protein CASSPQWAFSGNTIYF.

The chain joins TRBV7-2 to TRBJ2-7, with 8 positions matching TRBD1. CDR1 is SGHTA, CDR2 FQGNSA, per germline. The CDR3 is 16 amino acids. V dropped 1 base and J dropped 7; count of bases not matched to a gene: 12. This CDR3 reads CASSLESGQGRWEQYF. The CDR3 DNA follows: TGTGCCAGCAGCTTAGAAAGCGGACAGGGAAGGTGGGAGCAGTACTTC.

The gene calls are TRBV5-1 and TRBJ2-7; 12 positions agree with TRBD1. The CDR3 loop spans 15 amino acids. Germline V lookup: CDR1 SGHRS, CDR2 YFSETQ. The trim removed 3 bases at V and 4 bases at J, leaving 5 bases unmatched. CDR3 DNA: TGCGCCAGCAGCTCTGGGACAGGGGGCTCGTACGAGCAGTACTTC. Translated: CASSSGTGGSYEQYF.

This clone was counted once. J is TRBJ1-4 and V is TRBV5-4; D not resolved. V was cut by 4 bases and J by 1 base, with 14 bases left in between. The CDR3 is made up of 16 amino acids. CDR1 is SGHNT and CDR2 is YYREEE in the germline V gene (reference sequence). The DNA for the CDR3 is TGTGCCAGCAGCCCAAGGGCGGAGGGAACTAATGAAAAACTGTTTTTT. It encodes CASSPRAEGTNEKLFF. The variable domain in full, with the rest retrieved from reference TRBV5-4 and TRBJ1-4, is ETGVTQSPTHLIKTRGQQVTLRCSSQSGHNTVSWYQQALGQGPQFIFQYYREEENGRGNFPPRFSGLQFPNYSSELNVNALELDDSALYLCASSPRAEGTNEKLFFGSGTQLSVL.

This chain uses TRBV7-3 with TRBJ1-2, with unresolved D. Germline CDR1 SGHTA, CDR2 FQGTGA. Trimming left V 2 bases short and J 0 bases short, with 10 bases between. The CDR3 sequence is 15 residues long. The CDR3 sequence: CASSLGSGSNYGYTF. CDR3 bases: TGTGCCAGCAGCTTAGGGTCAGGATCTAACTATGGCTACACCTTC.

The CDR3 loop is CASSRTSGGATLRSGANVLTF. The CDR3 nucleotides read TGTGCCAGTAGTCGGACTAGCGGGGGGGCCACCCTTCGCTCTGGGGCCAACGTCCTGACTTTC. This chain uses TRBV19 with TRBJ2-6, with TRBD2 matching 15 bases. The CDR3 has 21 amino acids. CDR1 LNHDA and CDR2 SQIVND come from the germline V gene (reference sequence). V dropped 5 bases and J dropped 0; count of bases not matched to a gene: 11.

The chain links TRBV7-3 to TRBJ1-2; TRBD1 is a possible D gene (5 bases). The CDR3 has 14 amino acids. Germline V lookup: CDR1 SGHTA, CDR2 FQGTGA. The V and J ends lost 1 base and 6 bases respectively, with 12 bases between them. DNA of the CDR3: TGTGCCAGCAGCTTAAAGGGGACGGGGGATGGCTACACCTTC. Protein sequence: CASSLKGTGDGYTF.

The chain joins TRBV18 to TRBJ1-4; perhaps TRBD1 as D (5 bases). Trimming removed 3 bases from V and 8 bases from J, with 13 bases in between. The length of the CDR3 is 14 residues. CDR1 is KGHSH, CDR2 LQKENI, per germline. The CDR3 nucleotides are TGTGCCAGCTCACCTGGCAGGGCCCCCGAAAAACTGTTTTTT. It encodes CASSPGRAPEKLFF.

The V call is TRBV7-8, the J call TRBJ1-5; the match to TRBD1 covers 10 bases. With 5 bases clipped from V and 6 bases from J, the junction kept 7 bases outside the gene matches. Germline assignment: CDR1 SGHVS and CDR2 FQNEAQ. There are 15 residues in the CDR3. As DNA, the CDR3 is TGTGCCAGCAGCCTAGACAGGGGGCAGGGTCAGCCCCAGCATTTT. This translates into CASSLDRGQGQPQHF.

The chain links TRBV5-6 to TRBJ1-2; D possibly corresponds to TRBD1 (6 bases). The V gene's germline CDR1 is SGHDT and CDR2 YYEEEE. The CDR3 is 16 residues long. Trimming shortened V by 1 base and J by 6 bases, and 19 bases separated the two germline ends. The DNA of the CDR3 is TGTGCCAGCAGCTTGTTTGGGCAGGGGCTACATAATGGCTACACCTTC. Translated: CASSLFGQGLHNGYTF.

Notes on this clone: The junction does not match germline at one end; this may be a read error. V is TRBV7-7 and J is TRBJ2-5, with TRBD1 as a possible D gene (5 bases). The CDR3 spans 13 residues. Germline V gene sequence: CDR1 SSHAT, CDR2 FNYEAQ (reference sequence). This chain's CDR3 is CASSTGPRETQYF. Here the CDR3 DNA reads TGTGCTAGCAGCACAGGACCTCGGGAGACCCAGTACTTC. Supplemented by reference TRBV7-7 and TRBJ2-5, the full variable domain reads GAGVSQSPRYKVTKRGQDVTLRCDPISSHATLYWYQQALGQGPEFLTYFNYEAQPDKSGLPSDRFSAERPEGSISTLTIQRTEQRDSAMYRCASSTGPRETQYFGPGTRLLVL.

J is TRBJ1-5 and V is TRBV7-6; D gene ambiguous. In germline, CDR1 is SGHVS, CDR2 FNYEAQ. The V and J ends lost 0 bases and 9 bases respectively, with 15 bases between them. The CDR3 covers 15 residues. The CDR3 nucleotides read TGTGCCAGCAGCTTAGCTAGGCGGACTGAGGGGCCCCAGCATTTT. Translation: CASSLARRTEGPQHF.

As DNA, the CDR3 is TGCGCCAGCAGCCAAGAAGTGGCTAGCGGGGCCTACGAGCAGTACTTC. This sequence encodes CASSQEVASGAYEQYF. V is TRBV4-3 and J is TRBJ2-7, with 9 bases lining up with TRBD2. V was pared by 0 bases and J by 2 bases, with 5 bases of the junction left unmatched. Germline CDR1 is LGHNA and CDR2 is YSLEER. The CDR3 spans 16 residues.

The V call is TRBV9, the J call TRBJ2-6; 7 nucleotides match TRBD1. The germline V gene encodes CDR1 SGDLS and CDR2 YYNGEE. CDR3 length equals 17 residues. Trimming cost V 4 bases and J 0 bases; bases outside gene matches: 7. The CDR3 DNA is TGTGCCAGCAGCACCCGGGACAGCTCCTCTGGGGCCAACGTCCTGACTTTC. It translates to CASSTRDSSSGANVLTF.

This clone turned up a few times. The V and J genes are TRBV5-6 and TRBJ1-2, with D hard to call. In germline, CDR1 is SGHDT, CDR2 YYEEEE. The CDR3 is 13 amino acids. Trimming removed 2 bases from V and 7 bases from J, with 12 bases in between. The CDR3 here is CASSLTGYGGYTF. CDR3 coding DNA: TGTGCCAGCAGCTTAACGGGTTACGGTGGCTACACCTTC.

The CDR3 here is CASSQPLRRAQGGYTF. CDR3 sequence (DNA): TGCGCCAGCAGCCAGCCTCTTAGGAGGGCGCAGGGTGGCTACACCTTC. The chain uses TRBV4-1 and TRBJ1-2; possibly TRBD1 for D (5 bases). Germline CDR1 is MGHRA and CDR2 is YSYEKL. The CDR3 has 16 residues. The V end was cut by 3 bases, the J end by 7 bases, with 21 bases between.

The chain employs TRBV6-5 and TRBJ2-7, with 7 bases lining up with TRBD1. CDR3 length: 14 amino acids. The J segment lost 4 bases and the V segment lost 6 bases, leaving 9 bases of the junction unmatched. The germline CDR1 and CDR2 sequences are MNHEY and SVGAGI. The CDR3 region has the DNA TGTGCCAGCAGGAAACTACAGGGGACGTACGAGCAGTACTTC. Protein product: CASRKLQGTYEQYF.

The rearrangement joins TRBV5-8 to TRBJ1-2; TRBD1 matches 12 bases. V lost 4 bases, J lost 3 bases, and 10 bases stayed unmatched. Germline V gene sequence: CDR1 SGHTS, CDR2 YDEGEE. The CDR3 is made up of 17 amino acids. DNA for the CDR3: TGTGCCAGCAGCCCGACGTCGGGACAGGGGGCCCACTATGGCTACACCTTC. Translating it yields CASSPTSGQGAHYGYTF.

V and J are TRBV4-3 and TRBJ2-1; TRBD2 is a possible D gene (6 bases). CDR1 is LGHNA, CDR2 YSLEER, per germline. The CDR3 covers 13 residues. Deletions cut 1 base from V and 8 bases from J, with 9 bases between. The CDR3 DNA is TGCGCCAGCAGCCAAGGGCGGGGTTATGAGCAGTTCTTC. It is translated as CASSQGRGYEQFF.

The chain uses TRBV2 and TRBJ2-5; D remains ambiguous. Per germline, CDR1 SNHLY and CDR2 FYNNEI. Trimming left V 3 bases short and J 6 bases short, with 14 bases between. The CDR3 sequence is 14 residues long. The chain's CDR3 is CASSDDSGSQTQYF. In DNA, the CDR3 is TGTGCCAGCAGTGATGATTCGGGTAGTCAGACCCAGTACTTC.